This is a list of T cell receptor beta chains from one sample in a study of cytomegalovirus exposure and HLA in healthy donors. The method was immunoSEQ multiplex PCR; TCRdb's version includes in-frame clones alone and lacks a portion of them. Of about 160,000 clones detected, about 80% appear once; the ten largest clones hold roughly 1.2%. The sequenced sample was PBMCs. These receptors were collected from a woman in her 50s in good health and CMV-seronegative. Both conserved end residues are part of each CDR3. Each record gives: V gene, D gene, J gene, CDR3 DNA, CDR3 protein. D genes are given only for firm matches.

>TRBV29-1|TRBD1|TRBJ2-3
TGCAGCGCCGTGGGACAGCCATTCAGCACAGATACGCAGTATTTT
CSAVGQPFSTDTQYF
>TRBV19|NA|TRBJ2-3
TGTGCCAGTAGGCCGGGACAAACCACAGATACGCAGTATTTT
CASRPGQTTDTQYF
>TRBV27|TRBD1|TRBJ1-5
TGTGCCAGCAGTTTTTATGGACAGGGGGATCAGCCCCAGCATTTT
CASSFYGQGDQPQHF
>TRBV9|NA|TRBJ2-1
TGTGCCAGCAGCTTACAGGGTGCCGGGAATGAGCAGTTCTTC
CASSLQGAGNEQFF
>TRBV6-5|TRBD1|TRBJ2-7
TGTGCCAGCAGTTTGGACAGGGGGCTCTACGAGCAGTACTTC
CASSLDRGLYEQYF
>TRBV19|NA|TRBJ2-7
TGTGCCAGTAGTATTGATTCTCAACAGGTCTACGAGCAGTACTTC
CASSIDSQQVYEQYF
>TRBV6-1|NA|TRBJ2-1
TGTGCCAGCAGGCCGGGACTGCTCAATGAGCAGTTCTTC
CASRPGLLNEQFF
>TRBV27|TRBD1|TRBJ1-6
TGTGCCAGCAGTCAGGGGGTCACCTATAATTCACCCCTCCACTTT
CASSQGVTYNSPLHF
>TRBV7-2|NA|TRBJ1-3
TGTGCCAGCAGCTTGACTCTACTCCGAGCCGCCATATATTTT
CASSLTLLRAAIYF
>TRBV28|TRBD2|TRBJ2-7
TGTGCCAGCATGCTAGCGGGGGAGCAGTACTTC
CASMLAGEQYF
>TRBV9|NA|TRBJ1-1
TGTGCCAGCAGCCTAAGCGGGGGGTTTGAAGCTTTCTTT
CASSLSGGFEAFF
>TRBV5-1|TRBD2|TRBJ2-4
TGCGCCAGCAGTCGGTCGTATTCAGCGGGGGGGCACGGAAACATTCAGTACTTC
CASSRSYSAGGHGNIQYF
>TRBV28|TRBD1|TRBJ1-5
TGTGCCAGCAGATTGTCGGGACAGGGACCTAATCAGCCCCAGCATTTT
CASRLSGQGPNQPQHF